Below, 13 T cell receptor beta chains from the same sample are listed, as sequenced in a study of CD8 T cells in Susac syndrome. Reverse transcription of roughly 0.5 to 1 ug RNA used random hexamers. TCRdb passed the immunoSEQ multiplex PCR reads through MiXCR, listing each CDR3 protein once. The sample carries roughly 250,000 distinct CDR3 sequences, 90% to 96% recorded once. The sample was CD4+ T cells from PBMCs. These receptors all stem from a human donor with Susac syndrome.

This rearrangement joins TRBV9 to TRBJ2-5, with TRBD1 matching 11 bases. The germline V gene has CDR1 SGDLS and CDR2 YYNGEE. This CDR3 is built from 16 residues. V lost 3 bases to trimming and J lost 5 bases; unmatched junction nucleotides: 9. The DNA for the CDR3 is TGTGCCAGCAGCGCTTTAGGACAGGGGGCTTATGAGACCCAGTACTTC. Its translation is CASSALGQGAYETQYF.

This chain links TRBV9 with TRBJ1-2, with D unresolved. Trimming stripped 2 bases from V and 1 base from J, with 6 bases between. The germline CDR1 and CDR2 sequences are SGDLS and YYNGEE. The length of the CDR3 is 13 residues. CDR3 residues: CASSVGNNYGYTF. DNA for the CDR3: TGTGCCAGCAGCGTGGGCAATAACTATGGCTACACCTTC. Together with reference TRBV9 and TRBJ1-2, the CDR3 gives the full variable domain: DSGVTQTPKHLITATGQRVTLRCSPRSGDLSVYWYQQSLDQGLQFLIQYYNGEERAKGNILERFSAQQFPDLHSELNLSSLELGDSALYFCASSVGNNYGYTFGSGTRLTVV.

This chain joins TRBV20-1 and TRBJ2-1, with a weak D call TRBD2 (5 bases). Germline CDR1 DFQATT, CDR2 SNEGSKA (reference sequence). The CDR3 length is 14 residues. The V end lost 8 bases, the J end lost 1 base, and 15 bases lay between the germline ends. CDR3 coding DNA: TGCAGTCCGAAACCGGGAATATCCTACAATGAGCAGTTCTTC. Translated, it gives CSPKPGISYNEQFF.

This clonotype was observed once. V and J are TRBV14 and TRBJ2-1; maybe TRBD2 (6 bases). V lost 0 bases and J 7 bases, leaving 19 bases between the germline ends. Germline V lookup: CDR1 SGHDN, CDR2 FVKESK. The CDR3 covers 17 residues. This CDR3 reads CASSQDSPRGARNEQFF. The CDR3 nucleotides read TGTGCCAGCAGCCAAGATTCCCCGCGGGGAGCAAGGAATGAGCAGTTCTTC. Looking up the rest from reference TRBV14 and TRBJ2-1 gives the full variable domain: EAGVTQFPSHSVIEKGQTVTLRCDPISGHDNLYWYRRVMGKEIKFLLHFVKESKQDESGMPNNRFLAERTGGTYSTLKVQPAELEDSGVYFCASSQDSPRGARNEQFFGPGTRLTVL.

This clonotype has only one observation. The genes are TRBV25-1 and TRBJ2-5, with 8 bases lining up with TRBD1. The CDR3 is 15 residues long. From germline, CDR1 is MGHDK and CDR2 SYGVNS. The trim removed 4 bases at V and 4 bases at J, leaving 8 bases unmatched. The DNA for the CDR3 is TGTGCCAGCAGTGGAGGACAGGGAAGTGGAGAGACCCAGTACTTC. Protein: CASSGGQGSGETQYF.

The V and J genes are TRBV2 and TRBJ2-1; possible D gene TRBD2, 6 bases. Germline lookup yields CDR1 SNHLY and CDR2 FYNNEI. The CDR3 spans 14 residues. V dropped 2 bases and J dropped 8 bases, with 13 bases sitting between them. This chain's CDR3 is CASSEQGPGDEQFF. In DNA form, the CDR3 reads TGTGCCAGCAGTGAACAGGGCCCGGGGGATGAGCAGTTCTTC.

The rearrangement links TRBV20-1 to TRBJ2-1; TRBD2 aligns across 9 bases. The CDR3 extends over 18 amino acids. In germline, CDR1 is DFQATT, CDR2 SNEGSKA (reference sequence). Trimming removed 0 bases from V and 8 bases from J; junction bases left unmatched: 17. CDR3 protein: CSARDPALGGRAGDEQFF. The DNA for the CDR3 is TGCAGTGCTAGAGATCCCGCCCTCGGCGGGAGGGCTGGGGATGAGCAGTTCTTC.

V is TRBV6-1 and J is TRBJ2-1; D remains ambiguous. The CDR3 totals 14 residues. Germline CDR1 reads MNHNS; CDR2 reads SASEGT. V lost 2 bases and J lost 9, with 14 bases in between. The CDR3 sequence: CASSEIPSVGEQFF. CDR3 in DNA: TGTGCCAGCAGTGAAATCCCCAGTGTAGGTGAGCAGTTCTTC.

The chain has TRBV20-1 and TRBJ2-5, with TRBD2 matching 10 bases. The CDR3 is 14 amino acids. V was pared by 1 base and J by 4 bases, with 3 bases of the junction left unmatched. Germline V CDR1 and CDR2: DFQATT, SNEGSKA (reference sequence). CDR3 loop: CSARGRLAGETQYF. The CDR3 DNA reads TGCAGTGCTAGAGGAAGACTAGCGGGAGAGACCCAGTACTTC.

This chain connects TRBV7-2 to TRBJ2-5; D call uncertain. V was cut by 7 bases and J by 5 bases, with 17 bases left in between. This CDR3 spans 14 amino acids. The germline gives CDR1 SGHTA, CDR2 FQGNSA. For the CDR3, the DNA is TGTGCCAGCATCCGCGTCCGATCGGTCGAGACCCAGTACTTC. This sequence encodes CASIRVRSVETQYF.

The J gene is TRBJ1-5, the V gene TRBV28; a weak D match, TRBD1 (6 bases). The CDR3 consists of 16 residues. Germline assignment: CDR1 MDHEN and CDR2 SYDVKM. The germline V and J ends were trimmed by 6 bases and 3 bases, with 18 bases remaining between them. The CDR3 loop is CASSRPFGGTNQPQHF. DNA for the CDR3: TGTGCCAGCAGCCGACCTTTTGGGGGCACCAATCAGCCCCAGCATTTT.

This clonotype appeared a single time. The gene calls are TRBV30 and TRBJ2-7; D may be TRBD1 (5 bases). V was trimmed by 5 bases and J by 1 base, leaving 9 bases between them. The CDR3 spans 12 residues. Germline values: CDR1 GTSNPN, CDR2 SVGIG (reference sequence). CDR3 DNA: TGTGCCTGGCTGGGGCCTTCCTACGAGCAGTACTTC. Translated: CAWLGPSYEQYF. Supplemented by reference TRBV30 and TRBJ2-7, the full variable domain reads SQTIHQWPATLVQPVGSPLSLECTVEGTSNPNLYWYRQAAGRGLQLLFYSVGIGQISSEVPQNLSASRPQDRQFILSSKKLLLSDSGFYLCAWLGPSYEQYFGPGTRLTVT.

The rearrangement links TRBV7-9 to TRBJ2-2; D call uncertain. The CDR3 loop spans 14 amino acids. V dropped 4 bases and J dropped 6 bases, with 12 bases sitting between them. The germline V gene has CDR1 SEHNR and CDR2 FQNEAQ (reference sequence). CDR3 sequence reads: CASSSLSGAGELFF. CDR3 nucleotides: TGTGCCAGCAGCTCTCTGTCGGGCGCCGGGGAGCTGTTTTTT.